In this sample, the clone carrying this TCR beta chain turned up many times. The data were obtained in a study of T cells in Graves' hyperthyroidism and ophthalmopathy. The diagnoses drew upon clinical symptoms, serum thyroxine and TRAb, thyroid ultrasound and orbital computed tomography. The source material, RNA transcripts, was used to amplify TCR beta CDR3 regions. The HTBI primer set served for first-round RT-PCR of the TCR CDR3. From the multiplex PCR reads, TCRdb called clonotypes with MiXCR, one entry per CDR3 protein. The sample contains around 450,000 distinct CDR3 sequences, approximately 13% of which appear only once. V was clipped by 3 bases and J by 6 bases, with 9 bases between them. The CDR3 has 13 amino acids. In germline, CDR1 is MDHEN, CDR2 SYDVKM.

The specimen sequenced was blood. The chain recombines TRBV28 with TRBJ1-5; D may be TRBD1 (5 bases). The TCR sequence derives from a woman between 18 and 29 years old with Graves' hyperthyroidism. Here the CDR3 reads CASSFRVRQPQHF. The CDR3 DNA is TGTGCCAGCAGTTTCAGGGTTCGTCAGCCCCAGCATTTT.